These 23 T cell receptor beta chains share one sample of origin, sequenced in a study of T cells of healthy individuals. TCRdb re-called the 5' RACE reads with MiXCR, one entry per CDR3 protein. The sample gives around 98,000 distinct CDR3 sequences, roughly 18% of which show up once; 6.2% is in the top ten. Every receptor here comes from a human donor in good health.

This rearrangement joins TRBV4-2 to TRBJ1-2; D remains ambiguous. The length of the CDR3 is 13 residues. V lost 3 bases and J 6 bases, leaving 11 bases between the germline ends. Germline CDR1 is LGHNA and CDR2 is YNFKEQ. The CDR3 DNA is TGTGCCAGCAGCCAGTGGGTTAGGGATGGCTACACCTTC. Translating gives CASSQWVRDGYTF.

The V and J genes are TRBV5-1 and TRBJ2-7; D remains unclear. This CDR3 contains 13 residues. V dropped 0 bases and J dropped 3 bases, with 7 bases sitting between them. Germline CDR1 is SGHRS and CDR2 is YFSETQ. DNA of the CDR3: TGCGCCAGCAGCTTGGCCGTAGACTACGAGCAGTACTTC. Protein sequence: CASSLAVDYEQYF.

The genes are TRBV10-3 and TRBJ2-1; D possibly corresponds to TRBD2 (5 bases). Trimming removed 8 bases from V and 5 bases from J, with 13 bases in between. This CDR3 has 13 residues. The germline CDR1 and CDR2 sequences are ENHRY and SYGVKD. Here the CDR3 DNA reads TGTGCCATCGGAGCTAGCACGGACAATGAGCAGTTCTTC. It encodes CAIGASTDNEQFF.

The genes are TRBV7-2 and TRBJ2-7; 8 bases align to TRBD1. The CDR3 has 11 amino acids. CDR1 SGHTA and CDR2 FQGNSA come from the germline V gene. V shed 5 bases and J 11 bases; nucleotides not matched to a gene: 5. This CDR3 reads CASSATGGKYF. The CDR3 region has the DNA TGTGCCAGCAGCGCTACAGGGGGAAAGTACTTC.

The J gene is TRBJ2-1, the V gene TRBV6-6; 7 bases agree with TRBD2. This CDR3 has 15 amino acids. V lost 5 bases and J lost 6; bases outside the gene matches: 10. CDR1 is MNHNY, CDR2 SVGAGI, per germline (reference sequence). CDR3 loop: CASSGHGSSGNEQFF. CDR3 coding DNA: TGTGCCAGCAGTGGCCACGGCTCTAGCGGCAATGAGCAGTTCTTC.

The chain combines TRBV15 with TRBJ2-7, with D perhaps given as TRBD1 or TRBD2 (5 bases each). The V and J ends lost 1 base and 6 bases respectively, with 19 bases between them. Germline V CDR1 and CDR2: LNHNV, YYDKDF (reference sequence). This CDR3 is 16 amino acids long. The CDR3 spells CATSRGDFSGRGEQYF. Written as DNA, the CDR3 is TGTGCCACCAGCAGAGGTGACTTTTCGGGACGGGGCGAGCAGTACTTC. The full variable domain, in which reference TRBV15 and TRBJ2-7 provide the parts outside the CDR3, is DAMVIQNPRYQVTQFGKPVTLSCSQTLNHNVMYWYQQKSSQAPKLLFHYYDKDFNNEADTPDNFQSRRPNTSFCFLDIRSPGLGDTAMYLCATSRGDFSGRGEQYFGPGTRLTVT.

This clonotype was seen a few times. This chain uses TRBV27 with TRBJ1-5; D not certain. CDR1 and CDR2 (germline): MNHEY, SMNVEV (reference sequence). The V end lost 3 bases, the J end lost 9 bases, and 12 bases lay between the germline ends. This CDR3 is built from 13 residues. The CDR3 region is CASSLSELGPQHF. CDR3 nucleotide sequence: TGTGCCAGCAGTTTGAGTGAGTTGGGGCCCCAGCATTTT.

There are a few counts of this clonotype. V usage is TRBV5-1 and J usage is TRBJ1-5; D remains unclear. The CDR3 has 12 amino acids. V was clipped by 6 bases and J by 6 bases, with 10 bases between them. Germline assignment: CDR1 SGHRS and CDR2 YFSETQ. The CDR3 coding sequence is TGCGCCAGCACAGGACCCCCTCAGCCCCAGCATTTT. This codes for CASTGPPQPQHF.

There are a few counts of this clonotype. V and J are TRBV12-3 or TRBV12-4 and TRBJ1-1; D gene unclear. The CDR3 contains 13 residues. V was pared by 3 bases and J by 4 bases, with 9 bases between. The DNA for the CDR3 is TGTGCCAGCAGTTTGGAACAGACCACTGAAGCTTTCTTT. It yields the protein CASSLEQTTEAFF.

The V call is TRBV28, the J call TRBJ1-2, with 7 bases identical to TRBD1. The germline V gene has CDR1 MDHEN and CDR2 SYDVKM. There are 15 residues in the CDR3. V trimming: 1 base; J trimming: 4 bases; junction bases outside the gene matches: 6. The CDR3 nucleotides read TGTGCCAGCAGTTTATACCGGACAGGCTTCTATGGCTACACCTTC. Translated: CASSLYRTGFYGYTF.

This clonotype was seen many times. The V gene is TRBV19, the J gene TRBJ1-2; 9 bases align to TRBD1. Germline loops: CDR1 LNHDA, CDR2 SQIVND (reference sequence). V lost 5 bases and J lost 7; bases outside the gene matches: 11. This CDR3 contains 15 residues. The CDR3 DNA sequence: TGTGCCAGTAGTCGTCCGGGACAGGGCATTGGTGGCTACACCTTC. Translated: CASSRPGQGIGGYTF.

V usage is TRBV29-1 and J usage is TRBJ2-3; D not resolved. This CDR3 has 12 residues. The germline V and J ends were trimmed by 3 bases and 2 bases, with 6 bases remaining between them. Per germline, CDR1 SQVTM and CDR2 ANQGSEA. CDR3 residues: CSVEGSTDTQYF. The CDR3 bases are TGCAGCGTTGAGGGGTCCACAGATACGCAGTATTTT.

This clonotype was recorded at least ten times. Here the CDR3 DNA reads TGTGCCACCAGCAGTACCTATGGGGCGGATCAGCCCCAGCATTTT. This codes for CATSSTYGADQPQHF. The rearrangement joins TRBV15 to TRBJ1-5; D perhaps matches TRBD1 (5 bases). Deletions cut 3 bases from V and 5 bases from J, with 14 bases between. Germline values: CDR1 LNHNV, CDR2 YYDKDF (reference sequence). This CDR3 contains 15 residues.

This clonotype occurred many times. V usage is TRBV7-2 and J usage is TRBJ1-6; no firm D call. Trimming cost V 3 bases and J 9 bases, with 15 bases left between them. Looked up from germline, CDR1 is SGHTA and CDR2 is FQGNSA. The CDR3 loop spans 15 amino acids. CDR3 amino acids: CASSFLTQDGSPLHF. The CDR3 bases are TGTGCCAGCAGCTTCCTGACCCAAGACGGTTCACCCCTCCACTTT.

This chain links TRBV28 with TRBJ2-7; 9 bases agree with TRBD1. V lost 6 bases and J lost 6; bases outside the gene matches: 12. CDR1 is MDHEN, CDR2 SYDVKM, per germline. This CDR3 spans 15 amino acids. For the CDR3, the DNA is TGTGCCAGCAGACCTCCCGGGACAGGGATTTTCGAGCAGTACTTC. Translation gives CASRPPGTGIFEQYF.

This clonotype was observed a handful of times. This chain uses TRBV5-5 with TRBJ2-2, with 7 bases that match TRBD2. Germline V lookup: CDR1 SGHKS, CDR2 YYEKEE (reference sequence). The CDR3 totals 15 residues. Trimming removed 1 base from V and 7 bases from J; junction bases left unmatched: 7. CDR3 sequence: CASSLRQGGSGELFF. The CDR3 DNA follows: TGTGCCAGCAGCTTGAGGCAGGGAGGGAGCGGGGAGCTGTTTTTT.

This clonotype was observed a few times. The V call is TRBV10-3, the J call TRBJ2-3; no firm D call. Trimming left V 5 bases short and J 6 bases short, with 12 bases between. This CDR3 region has 13 residues. CDR1 is ENHRY and CDR2 is SYGVKD in the germline V gene. CDR3 in amino acids: CAISPEPSDTQYF. CDR3 sequence (DNA): TGTGCCATCAGTCCCGAACCATCGGATACGCAGTATTTT.

To note about this clonotype: This may be a read error, as it is one base from a much larger clone. The chain employs TRBV13 and TRBJ1-5, with 7 bases matching TRBD2. The J call is uncertain, as TRBJ2-3 better fits the DNA end. CDR1 PRHDT and CDR2 FYEKMQ come from the germline V gene (reference sequence). The CDR3 length is 14 residues. CDR3 amino acids: CASSSGTENQPQYF. The CDR3 region has the DNA TGTGCCAGCAGCAGCGGGACGGAGAATCAGCCCCAGTATTTT.

This clonotype was seen many times. This rearrangement joins TRBV20-1 to TRBJ2-7; D is perhaps TRBD1 (6 bases). The ends were cut back, 6 bases at V and 3 bases at J, with 18 bases in the middle. The CDR3 has 14 amino acids. Per the germline V gene, CDR1 is DFQATT and CDR2 is SNEGSKA (reference sequence). CDR3 sequence (DNA): TGCAGTGCCCAACTGCCCGGGACATTCTACGAGCAGTACTTC. Amino acids: CSAQLPGTFYEQYF.

V is TRBV6-2 or TRBV6-3 and J is TRBJ2-7; no definite D call. The CDR3 extends over 12 amino acids. The germline CDR1 and CDR2 sequences are MNHEY and SVGEGT. Trimming left V 3 bases short and J 5 bases short, with 8 bases between. The CDR3 protein is CASSYRMDEQYF. The CDR3 bases are TGTGCCAGCAGTTATCGCATGGACGAGCAGTACTTC.

This clonotype was counted a few times. The V gene is TRBV6-6, the J gene TRBJ2-3; possible D gene TRBD2, 6 bases. In germline, CDR1 is MNHNY, CDR2 SVGAGI (reference sequence). This CDR3 is 14 amino acids long. V was trimmed by 2 bases and J by 4 bases, leaving 10 bases between them. CDR3 sequence: CASSYTGGADTQYF. CDR3 in DNA: TGTGCCAGCAGTTACACCGGGGGAGCAGATACGCAGTATTTT.

This clonotype was detected only a few times. The CDR3 sequence is CSARSLNIQYF. Here the CDR3 DNA reads TGCAGTGCTAGGAGTCTTAACATTCAGTACTTC. The chain couples TRBV20-1 to TRBJ2-4; no clear D. Trimming removed 3 bases from V and 7 bases from J, with 7 bases in between. CDR3 length: 11 residues. Germline CDR1 is DFQATT and CDR2 is SNEGSKA (reference sequence).

This clonotype occurred a few times. The CDR3 coding sequence is TGTGCCACCAGCAGACGGGGCGGAGTCTCACCCCTCCACTTT. Its protein is CATSRRGGVSPLHF. The chain recombines TRBV15 with TRBJ1-6, with a tentative D call TRBD1 (5 bases). V gave up 2 bases and J gave up 10 bases, with 12 bases separating them. The CDR3 covers 14 residues. Per the germline V gene, CDR1 is LNHNV and CDR2 is YYDKDF (reference sequence).